A selection of T cell receptor beta chains follows, all from one sample in a study of blood T cell repertoires in COVID-19. Produced via immunoSEQ multiplex PCR; TCRdb's table is partial and in-frame only. The repertoire holds about 68,000 clones, with roughly 79% as singletons. Material: peripheral blood. All receptors derive from a woman aged 55-69 years with acute or convalescent COVID-19. Both conserved end residues are part of each CDR3. Clone size is given for some rows only: seen once, a few or many times, or a class if the clone is expanded.

>TRBV28|-
CASSLSQGGSLHF
>TRBV6-2/TRBV6-3|once
CASSYDLRVRTGELFF
>TRBV19|-
CASSIGGPRRTEAFF
>TRBV3-1/TRBV3-2|-
CASSATGLGVYNEQFF
>TRBV4-1|few
CASSQAALQGTLEQYF
>TRBV2|once
CASNLSGGPNNEQFF
>TRBV15|-
CATSRGQGPQPQHF
>TRBV9|-
CASSEAGARGRHEQFF
>TRBV5-8|-
CASRLPLSVATNEKLFF
>TRBV11-3|once
CASDPLEGARGRFGNQPQHF
>TRBV7-8|-
CASSPEDTSTDTQYF
>TRBV7-9|-
CAGGGQATRGYTF
>TRBV10-3|-
CAISEAGGNSPLHF
>TRBV7-9|-
CASSPGGRRSNQPQHF
>TRBV2|-
CASSDVGGPTYNEQFF
>TRBV3-1/TRBV3-2|-
CASSQVGETQYF
>TRBV7-9|-
CASSLTSTGSRHIQYF
>TRBV5-8|-
CASSLGQITNEKLFF
>TRBV7-3|-
CASSATGRQFF
>TRBV11-1|-
CASSHGGSSYEQYF
>TRBV14|-
CASSQDELRAFF
>TRBV7-8|-
CASSPPRGTQYF
>TRBV15|few
CATSRDFRSWDTNSPLHF
>TRBV7-2|-
CASSLNRPRNEQFF
>TRBV6-4|-
CASSREWGGELFF
>TRBV14|once
CASSQSVGQTYGGSGNTIYF
>TRBV25-1|-
CASSEAGQGNEKLFF
>TRBV5-6|-
CASSDRGSFGTNEKLFF
>TRBV19|-
CASSITGTGADTQYF